This TCR beta chain was sequenced for a study of beta chain features in type 1 diabetes. Every isolated RNA sample was fully reverse transcribed, so sequencing captured expressed TCRB transcripts. The data were produced by immunoSEQ multiplex PCR, yet TCRdb's version contains in-frame clones alone and is incomplete. Here the sample spans around 300,000 clones, 15% being singletons. This clone was counted only a few times. Its antigen is not known. There was one heparinised blood draw per donor, averaging approximately 120 mL. General observations from the study: High TCR expression in some cells could lead to their over-representation in cDNA sequencing. TCRB CDR3s from Type 1 diabetes patients were moderately but significantly shorter in all four CD4+ subsets.

The receptor was derived from a man between 18 and 35 years old with type 1 diabetes. Sequences were obtained from naive CD4+ T cells from blood.

CDR3 nucleotides: TGTGCCAGCTCACCAACAGAAGCCTACGAGCAGTACTTC. Its protein product is CASSPTEAYEQYF. The chain is built from TRBV18 and TRBJ2-7; D gene uncertain. This CDR3 comprises 13 residues. V lost 2 bases to trimming and J lost 2 bases, with 7 bases between them. Germline CDR1 is KGHSH and CDR2 is LQKENI.